Listed below are T cell receptor beta chains from one sample, sequenced in a study of T cell responses to AZD1222 COVID-19 vaccine. TCRdb keeps only in-frame clones here, not all; method: immunoSEQ multiplex PCR. Of 95,000 to 150,000 clones detected, roughly 90% appear once; the ten largest clones hold approximately 7.9%. The sample was peripheral blood, taken 28 days after the second AZD1222 dose. The receptors shown here come from an adult who received the AZD1222 COVID-19 vaccine. CDR3s include the opening cysteine and the closing phenylalanine or tryptophan. A D gene is named only where the DNA matches it firmly.

CDR3: CASSPGTGPRFTYEQYF
V: TRBV28
J: TRBJ2-7
D: TRBD1

CDR3: CASSRQGNEQFF
V: TRBV18
J: TRBJ2-1
D: TRBD1

CDR3: CASSIYPGREMNTEAFF
V: TRBV19
J: TRBJ1-1
D: .

CDR3: CASSIDPDRVQDTGELFF
V: TRBV19
J: TRBJ2-2
D: TRBD1

CDR3: CASSPRGHGITYEQYF
V: TRBV7-2
J: TRBJ2-7
D: .

CDR3: CAISEDGPADQSF
V: TRBV10-3
J: TRBJ1-2
D: .

CDR3: CASSLSNTLGYTF
V: TRBV28
J: TRBJ1-2
D: .

CDR3: CASSQRGGRAQLSTDTQYF
V: TRBV3-1/TRBV3-2
J: TRBJ2-3
D: TRBD2

CDR3: CASSMDDSYRTEAFF
V: TRBV19
J: TRBJ1-1
D: .

CDR3: CASSESFGVGETQYF
V: TRBV6-1
J: TRBJ2-5
D: .

CDR3: CASSDSPGLSGYTF
V: TRBV6-4
J: TRBJ1-2
D: .

CDR3: CATRGGEPNTEAFF
V: TRBV28
J: TRBJ1-1
D: .

CDR3: CASSYGTGYEQYF
V: TRBV10-2
J: TRBJ2-7
D: .

CDR3: CASSPEAGGYEQYF
V: TRBV7-2
J: TRBJ2-7
D: .

CDR3: CASSLYPPDRADEKLFF
V: TRBV27
J: TRBJ1-4
D: TRBD1

CDR3: CASSPGVPGANVLTF
V: TRBV27
J: TRBJ2-6
D: .

CDR3: CASTLGGAPGYTF
V: TRBV28
J: TRBJ1-2
D: .

CDR3: CASSPERTNEKLFF
V: TRBV18
J: TRBJ1-4
D: .

CDR3: CASRADYSNQPQHF
V: TRBV10-2
J: TRBJ1-5
D: .

CDR3: CASSPARLQDTQYF
V: TRBV5-1
J: TRBJ2-3
D: .

CDR3: CASSEDRLNYGYTF
V: TRBV2
J: TRBJ1-2
D: TRBD1

CDR3: CASSYSAQGIHEQYF
V: TRBV6-5
J: TRBJ2-7
D: .

CDR3: CASSPFEQPQHF
V: TRBV28
J: TRBJ1-5
D: .

CDR3: CASSSMLGLGDTEAFF
V: TRBV5-1
J: TRBJ1-1
D: .

CDR3: CASSPPKGAQETQYF
V: TRBV5-4
J: TRBJ2-5
D: .

CDR3: CASSYTFTGGRGEQYF
V: TRBV6-5
J: TRBJ2-7
D: TRBD1

CDR3: CASSLRGTGTDTQYF
V: TRBV18
J: TRBJ2-3
D: .

CDR3: CASSRNTGELFF
V: TRBV25-1
J: TRBJ2-2
D: .